This TCR beta chain derives from a study of control samples from healthy donors and cancer patients. The table came from immunoSEQ multiplex PCR; TCRdb's copy has only in-frame clones and leaves some out. The table records roughly 100,000 clones, about four fifths of them present only once. The CDR3 contains 16 residues. Germline V CDR1 and CDR2: WNHNN, SYGVQD (reference sequence). The V gene lost 1 base and the J gene lost 6 bases, with 13 bases spanning the gap. The J gene is TRBJ1-6, the V gene TRBV10-1, with TRBD1 as a possible D gene (6 bases). The TCR originated in a woman aged 50 to 60 in good health. The sample consisted of blood. In DNA form, the CDR3 reads TGCGCCAGCAGTGAGTATAAAGGGACACCTAATTCACCCCTCCACTTT. Encoded protein: CASSEYKGTPNSPLHF.